These 9 T cell receptor beta chains were sequenced from one sample in a study of T-cell memory formation after mild COVID-19. TCRdb passed the 5' RACE reads through MiXCR, listing each CDR3 protein once. The profile shows about 200,000 distinct CDR3 sequences, more than 8% of them singletons. Source material: PBMCs or a T cell subset sorted from them (not recorded which). Source of these receptors: a man between 18 and 29 years old who had mild COVID-19 (a few samples of this study predate the infection). Cell type and time point are not known.

This clonotype has more than one count but fewer than ten. The CDR3 nucleotides are TGTGCCAGCAGCCCCGAGGGGGGCTTCCCCTTTGGGGCCAACGTCCTGACTTTC. Its translation: CASSPEGGFPFGANVLTF. The V gene is TRBV7-2, the J gene TRBJ2-6; possibly TRBD1 or TRBD2 for D (6 bases each). Between the trimmed V and J ends, which lost 5 bases and 3 bases, there was a span of 20 bases. Germline assignment: CDR1 SGHTA and CDR2 FQGNSA. This CDR3 has 18 amino acids.

The chain couples TRBV28 to TRBJ2-3; TRBD1 matches 9 bases. Germline V gives CDR1 MDHEN, CDR2 SYDVKM. V lost 5 bases and J lost 7; bases outside the gene matches: 7. The CDR3 sequence is 14 residues long. The CDR3 nucleotides read TGTGCCAGCAGTCCGGGACAGGGAGGAAATACGCAGTATTTT. Translated, it gives CASSPGQGGNTQYF. Supplemented by reference TRBV28 and TRBJ2-3, the full variable domain reads DVKVTQSSRYLVKRTGEKVFLECVQDMDHENMFWYRQDPGLGLRLIYFSYDVKMKEKGDIPEGYSVSREKKERFSLILESASTNQTSMYLCASSPGQGGNTQYFGPGTRLTVL.

This clonotype has at least ten counts. This chain links TRBV29-1 with TRBJ2-7; D ambiguous. CDR1 is SQVTM and CDR2 is ANQGSEA in the germline V gene. V shed 1 base and J shed 1 base, with 5 bases lying between them. This CDR3 region has 12 residues. CDR3 loop: CSVEAGSYEQYF. The CDR3 DNA reads TGCAGCGTTGAAGCAGGTTCCTACGAGCAGTACTTC.

The rearrangement links TRBV20-1 to TRBJ2-2; D unresolved. This CDR3 comprises 16 residues. Germline V gene lookup returns CDR1 DFQATT and CDR2 SNEGSKA (reference sequence). With 0 bases removed from V and 7 bases from J, the gap between germline ends came to 18 bases. The CDR3 coding sequence is TGCAGTGCTAGAGATAAACGGACCTTGTTGGACGGGGAGCTGTTTTTT. As protein: CSARDKRTLLDGELFF.

This clonotype was observed a handful of times. CDR3 DNA: TGTGCCAGCAGCCTAAACCAGGGGTTGCGGTTCTTC. This gives the protein CASSLNQGLRFF. The chain carries TRBV11-3 and TRBJ2-1; maybe TRBD1 (6 bases). The CDR3 sequence is 12 residues long. Trimming took off 5 bases at V and 15 bases at J, with 17 bases between the two ends. Germline V CDR1 and CDR2: SGHNT, YENEEA.

This clonotype showed up many times. V is TRBV5-1 and J is TRBJ2-2; 7 bases are a match to TRBD1. Germline V gene lookup returns CDR1 SGHRS and CDR2 YFSETQ. The V and J ends lost 0 bases and 6 bases, in that order; junction bases with no gene match: 8. The CDR3 has 16 amino acids. The CDR3 here is CASSLDPNRGAGELFF. CDR3 sequence (DNA): TGCGCCAGCAGCTTGGACCCGAACAGGGGCGCCGGGGAGCTGTTTTTT. The variable domain in full, with the rest retrieved from reference TRBV5-1 and TRBJ2-2, is KAGVTQTPRYLIKTRGQQVTLSCSPISGHRSVSWYQQTPGQGLQFLFEYFSETQRNKGNFPGRFSGRQFSNSRSEMNVSTLELGDSALYLCASSLDPNRGAGELFFGEGSRLTVL.

V and J are TRBV5-6 and TRBJ1-5; 7 bases match TRBD1. Unmatched junction bases numbered 5, after V lost 4 bases and J lost 4 bases. The CDR3 runs 14 residues. Per germline, CDR1 SGHDT and CDR2 YYEEEE. In nucleotides, the CDR3 is TGTGCCAGCAGCCAGGGACAGATAAATCAGCCCCAGCATTTT. It translates to CASSQGQINQPQHF.

The gene calls are TRBV5-4 and TRBJ1-2, with D possibly TRBD1 on 6 matching bases. Trimming pared 0 bases from V and 0 bases from J, leaving 15 bases between. Germline assignment: CDR1 SGHNT and CDR2 YYREEE (reference sequence). The CDR3 sequence is 17 residues long. The CDR3 loop is CASSLVRGAGANYGYTF. Written as DNA, the CDR3 is TGTGCCAGCAGCTTGGTTCGGGGGGCAGGGGCTAACTATGGCTACACCTTC.

At least ten counts were recorded for this clonotype. V and J are TRBV20-1 and TRBJ1-6, with D possibly being TRBD1 (5 bases). Germline V gives CDR1 DFQATT, CDR2 SNEGSKA (reference sequence). Between the trimmed V and J ends, which lost 6 bases and 6 bases, there was a span of 18 bases. CDR3 length: 15 residues. The CDR3 protein is CSAHTAGFGNSPLHF. The CDR3 coding sequence is TGCAGTGCGCATACCGCAGGGTTCGGTAATTCACCCCTCCACTTT.